This T cell receptor beta chain comes out of a study of CD8+CD57+ T cells in acquired aplastic anemia. CDR1 SGHVS and CDR2 FQNEAQ come from the germline V gene. The CDR3 has 13 residues if both end residues are counted. On this clonotype: Antigen unknown. Given the absence of the conserved phenylalanine or tryptophan at the CDR3 end, a read error is likely. The DNA is omitted, as the CDR3 cannot be located on it reliably, and the CDR3 follows TCRdb's listing.

According to the study, genomic DNA was the template for TCR beta VDJ and CDR3 profiling. TCRdb ran MiXCR on the reads and lists one entry per CDR3 protein. Of approximately 250,000 distinct CDR3 sequences in the sample, approximately 80% are singletons; the top ten hold about two fifths. The study, taken as a whole, reports: Between patients and controls, 25 to 30 CD8+ CDR3 sequences were found in common.

Before being chosen for sequencing, patients had shown CD8+CD57+ cell expansion by flow cytometry. The specimen was sorted CD4+, CD8+, or CD8+CD57+ T cells (not recorded which) from PBMCs. V usage is TRBV7-8 and J usage is TRBJ2-1; the D segment call TRBD2 is taken from the table without a DNA check. The TCR was taken from a human donor with aplastic anemia. CDR3 amino acids: CASSLSGRGGETY.